This TCR delta chain is drawn from a study of gamma-delta chains in newborns, infants, children. Overall study context: Microbial exposure reportedly drives polyclonal innate γδ T cell expansion after birth.

Per germline, CDR1 GEAIGNYY and CDR2 EKD. This CDR3 spans 17 amino acids. TCRdb re-processed the reads using CATT. The sample comprises 9,100 or so delta-chain clones, 1.6% of which are singletons, and under 9.5% rests with the top ten. The sample holds a few counts of this clone. TCRdb attributes to this sequence the protein of a much larger clone, which differs from the DNA translation at residue 15; a read error is likely, and the protein displayed is translated from the DNA. The gene calls are TRDV2 and TRDJ1; 10 positions agree with TRDD3. The origin of this receptor is a child who was a newborn, infant or young child, either healthy, febrile or measles-vaccinated (not recorded which). The specimen sequenced was blood. The CDR3 loop is CACDTGEWGILADKPIF. CDR3 nucleotide sequence: TGTGCCTGTGACACCGGGGAGTGGGGGATACTCGCCGATAAACCCATCTTT.